The 24 T cell receptor beta chains listed next were all sequenced from one sample in a study of T cell responses to AZD1222 COVID-19 vaccine (dated by TCRdb to the early 2020s). Read against the paper, the sample's time point label means: baseline before first vaccination. In the paper's terms, the treatment or condition label means: meningococcal conjugate vaccine given as trial control. Libraries were constructed by the immunoSEQ multiplex PCR assay. What TCRdb holds here is the immuneACCESS table cut down to in-frame rearrangements. Part of the clones is not present; checked against another copy, under half of the missing clones reflect an unresolved V gene, and the others are unexplained. This sample comprises about 130,000 clones, 80% to 95% of them detected only once. Approximately 4.5% of the sample belongs to the ten largest clones. The sample consisted of peripheral blood, taken on day 0 of MenACWY control vaccination. The origin of the receptors is an adult in good health.

The chain employs TRBV19 and TRBJ2-7; possible D gene TRBD1, 5 bases. The CDR3 is 13 residues long. V was cut by 5 bases and J by 2 bases, with 10 bases left in between. Germline V gene sequence: CDR1 LNHDA, CDR2 SQIVND (reference sequence). CDR3 sequence: CASSPQGAYEQYF. The CDR3, as DNA: TGTGCCAGTAGTCCCCAGGGTGCCTACGAGCAGTACTTC.

The rearrangement links TRBV5-6 to TRBJ2-7; perhaps D is TRBD1 or TRBD2 (5 bases each). CDR1 is SGHDT and CDR2 is YYEEEE in the germline V gene. The CDR3 spans 13 residues. The germline V and J ends were trimmed by 2 bases and 4 bases, with 10 bases remaining between them. CDR3 residues: CASSFGTKYEQYF. The CDR3 DNA is TGTGCCAGCAGCTTTGGGACCAAGTACGAGCAGTACTTC.

This chain links TRBV28 with TRBJ1-6, with 8 positions matching TRBD1. The CDR3 extends over 16 amino acids. Germline lookup yields CDR1 MDHEN and CDR2 SYDVKM. Trimming removed 5 bases from V and 8 bases from J; junction bases left unmatched: 11. For the CDR3, the DNA is TGTGCCAGCAGTGCAAATGGACAGGGTGGGGATTCACCCCTCCACTTT. Translation: CASSANGQGGDSPLHF.

The V call is TRBV5-4, the J call TRBJ1-2; D not resolved. The V end lost 4 bases, the J end lost 4 bases, and 20 bases lay between the germline ends. There are 16 residues in the CDR3. Per the germline V gene, CDR1 is SGHNT and CDR2 is YYREEE (reference sequence). The DNA for the CDR3 is TGTGCCAGCAGCCTGCTGATGGCATCTGACGGCTATGGCTACACCTTC. Protein: CASSLLMASDGYGYTF.

The chain has TRBV20-1 and TRBJ1-2, with D possibly being TRBD1 (5 bases). Per the germline V gene, CDR1 is DFQATT and CDR2 is SNEGSKA (reference sequence). Between the trimmed V and J ends, which lost 3 bases and 0 bases, there was a span of 23 bases. CDR3 size: 18 residues. CDR3 coding DNA: TGCAGTGCTAGTTTGCTGTTCACAGGCCCTTTACCTAACTATGGCTACACCTTC. It yields the protein CSASLLFTGPLPNYGYTF.

The gene calls are TRBV28 and TRBJ1-6, with D possibly being TRBD1 (5 bases). Trimming left V 3 bases short and J 4 bases short, with 13 bases between. Germline V gene lookup returns CDR1 MDHEN and CDR2 SYDVKM. The CDR3 has 16 residues. CDR3 DNA sequence: TGTGCCAGCAGTTTGTCGTTAGACAGTTATAATTCACCCCTCCACTTT. This encodes CASSLSLDSYNSPLHF.

The rearrangement links TRBV7-6 to TRBJ2-2; no clear D gene. Trimming removed 3 bases at V and 0 bases at J, with 5 bases between. This CDR3 spans 14 amino acids. The germline gives CDR1 SGHVS, CDR2 FNYEAQ. The CDR3 region is CASSFDTNTGELFF. CDR3 DNA: TGTGCCAGCAGCTTCGACACGAACACCGGGGAGCTGTTTTTT.

The J gene is TRBJ1-6, the V gene TRBV5-8; D gene ambiguous. The CDR3 is 12 amino acids. The germline V gene encodes CDR1 SGHTS and CDR2 YDEGEE. Deletions cut 3 bases from V and 5 bases from J, with 3 bases between. The CDR3 region is CASSSDNSPLHF. As DNA, the CDR3 is TGTGCCAGCAGCTCGGATAATTCACCCCTCCACTTT.

This clone has only one observation. The chain links TRBV28 to TRBJ1-2, with 9 nucleotides matching TRBD1. Germline values: CDR1 MDHEN, CDR2 SYDVKM. Trimming cost V 4 bases and J 4 bases; bases outside gene matches: 7. The CDR3 has 15 amino acids. CDR3 nucleotides: TGTGCCAGCAGTTCGTACCCGACAGGGGGCTATGGCTACACCTTC. This gives the protein CASSSYPTGGYGYTF.

This chain uses TRBV28 with TRBJ1-2, with unresolved D. V gave up 3 bases and J gave up 4 bases, with 9 bases separating them. The germline V gene has CDR1 MDHEN and CDR2 SYDVKM. The CDR3 is 13 amino acids. This chain's CDR3 is CASSFSRGYGYTF. The CDR3 bases are TGTGCCAGCAGTTTTTCACGCGGCTATGGCTACACCTTC.

V is TRBV4-2 and J is TRBJ1-2; D is uncertain. Germline CDR1 and CDR2: LGHNA and YNFKEQ. The CDR3 loop spans 14 amino acids. Trimming shortened V by 3 bases and J by 2 bases, and 10 bases separated the two germline ends. The CDR3 loop reads CASSHPGGNYGYTF. In nucleotides, the CDR3 is TGTGCCAGCAGCCACCCGGGAGGAAACTATGGCTACACCTTC.

V is TRBV4-3 and J is TRBJ2-3, with D perhaps TRBD2 (7 bases). From germline, CDR1 is LGHNA and CDR2 YSLEER. The CDR3 has 16 residues. Trimming stripped 1 base from V and 6 bases from J, with 17 bases between. In DNA, the CDR3 is TGCGCCAGCAGCCAAGCTGGGGGGGGCCTTGGGGATACGCAGTATTTT. Amino acid sequence: CASSQAGGGLGDTQYF.

The gene calls are TRBV11-2 and TRBJ2-1; TRBD2 is a possible D gene (6 bases). Germline V CDR1 and CDR2: SGHAT, FQNNGV. Trimming stripped 1 base from V and 2 bases from J, with 15 bases between. This CDR3 is built from 17 residues. The CDR3 region is CASSLAGPGVPYNEQFF. In DNA, the CDR3 is TGTGCCAGCAGCTTAGCCGGACCGGGAGTACCCTACAATGAGCAGTTCTTC.

J is TRBJ1-2 and V is TRBV2; 7 nucleotides line up with TRBD1. The CDR3 extends over 14 amino acids. The V and J ends lost 6 bases and 7 bases, in that order; junction bases with no gene match: 11. In germline, CDR1 is SNHLY, CDR2 FYNNEI. The CDR3 here is CASREPGQLGGYTF. CDR3 nucleotide sequence: TGTGCCAGCAGGGAACCGGGACAGTTAGGTGGCTACACCTTC.

This chain uses TRBV28 with TRBJ1-2; 10 nucleotides agree with TRBD1. V shed 8 bases, J shed 1 base, and the junction held 7 bases outside the gene matches. CDR1 is MDHEN and CDR2 is SYDVKM in the germline V gene. The CDR3 sequence is 15 residues long. CDR3 sequence: CASFMTGGNNYGYTF. Written as DNA, the CDR3 is TGTGCCAGCTTCATGACAGGGGGCAATAACTATGGCTACACCTTC.

The chain joins TRBV27 to TRBJ1-6; no firm D call. This CDR3 comprises 12 residues. V lost 6 bases and J 7 bases, leaving 7 bases between the germline ends. CDR1 and CDR2 (germline): MNHEY, SMNVEV (reference sequence). CDR3 region: CASRQRNSPLHF. CDR3 sequence (DNA): TGTGCCAGCAGGCAAAGAAATTCACCCCTCCACTTT.

The chain recombines TRBV28 with TRBJ2-7, with D possibly being TRBD1 or TRBD2 (6 bases each). This CDR3 has 15 amino acids. Per the germline V gene, CDR1 is MDHEN and CDR2 is SYDVKM. V lost 4 bases, J lost 0 bases, and 13 bases lay in between. The CDR3 sequence is CASSSPGAGSYEQYF. The CDR3 bases are TGTGCCAGCAGTTCTCCGGGGGCGGGCTCCTACGAGCAGTACTTC.

The chain carries TRBV9 and TRBJ2-3; tentatively, D is TRBD2 (6 bases). The CDR3 has 14 residues. V was cut by 4 bases and J by 3 bases, with 12 bases left in between. Germline V CDR1 and CDR2: SGDLS, YYNGEE. As DNA, the CDR3 is TGTGCCAGCAGCAGGGACGGGAGTACAGATACGCAGTATTTT. Protein product: CASSRDGSTDTQYF.

The gene calls are TRBV7-9 and TRBJ1-1, with unresolved D. The CDR3 is made up of 13 amino acids. The V gene lost 1 base and the J gene lost 0 bases, with 3 bases spanning the gap. Germline loops: CDR1 SEHNR, CDR2 FQNEAQ (reference sequence). The CDR3 sequence: CASSLDLNTEAFF. The CDR3 coding sequence is TGTGCCAGCAGCTTAGATCTGAACACTGAAGCTTTCTTT.

V gene TRBV19 combines with J gene TRBJ1-1; D is undetermined. Between the trimmed V and J ends, which lost 1 base and 0 bases, there was a span of 18 bases. There are 18 residues in the CDR3. Per germline, CDR1 LNHDA and CDR2 SQIVND (reference sequence). CDR3 residues: CASSIAGSSLGMNTEAFF. As DNA, the CDR3 is TGTGCCAGTAGTATAGCAGGTAGCAGCCTAGGCATGAACACTGAAGCTTTCTTT.

This chain links TRBV2 with TRBJ2-1; D unresolved. Looked up from germline, CDR1 is SNHLY and CDR2 is FYNNEI. CDR3 length: 15 residues. Trimming took off 4 bases at V and 0 bases at J, with 10 bases between the two ends. CDR3 DNA: TGTGCCAGCAGTGTCGAGCGACCCTCCTACAATGAGCAGTTCTTC. This sequence encodes CASSVERPSYNEQFF.

The chain employs TRBV18 and TRBJ2-7, with a weak D call TRBD1 (6 bases). In germline, CDR1 is KGHSH, CDR2 LQKENI. CDR3 size: 13 residues. The V end lost 2 bases, the J end lost 3 bases, and 8 bases lay between the germline ends. DNA of the CDR3: TGTGCCAGCTCACCAGTGACAGGCTACGAGCAGTACTTC. Translation gives CASSPVTGYEQYF.

This clone was observed once. The chain combines TRBV7-8 with TRBJ1-6, with TRBD1 as a possible D gene (6 bases). The germline V gene has CDR1 SGHVS and CDR2 FQNEAQ. V was trimmed by 1 base and J by 9 bases, leaving 13 bases between them. The CDR3 spans 15 residues. The chain's CDR3 is CASSLEGGRFSPLHF. CDR3 nucleotides: TGTGCCAGCAGCTTAGAGGGGGGGCGCTTTTCACCCCTCCACTTT.

This sequence joins TRBV12-3 or TRBV12-4 and TRBJ2-1; the D is unclear. The CDR3 runs to 11 residues. Trimming stripped 2 bases from V and 10 bases from J, with 6 bases between. For the CDR3, the DNA is TGTGCCAGCAGTTTAACCTGGGAGCAGTTCTTC. This sequence encodes CASSLTWEQFF.